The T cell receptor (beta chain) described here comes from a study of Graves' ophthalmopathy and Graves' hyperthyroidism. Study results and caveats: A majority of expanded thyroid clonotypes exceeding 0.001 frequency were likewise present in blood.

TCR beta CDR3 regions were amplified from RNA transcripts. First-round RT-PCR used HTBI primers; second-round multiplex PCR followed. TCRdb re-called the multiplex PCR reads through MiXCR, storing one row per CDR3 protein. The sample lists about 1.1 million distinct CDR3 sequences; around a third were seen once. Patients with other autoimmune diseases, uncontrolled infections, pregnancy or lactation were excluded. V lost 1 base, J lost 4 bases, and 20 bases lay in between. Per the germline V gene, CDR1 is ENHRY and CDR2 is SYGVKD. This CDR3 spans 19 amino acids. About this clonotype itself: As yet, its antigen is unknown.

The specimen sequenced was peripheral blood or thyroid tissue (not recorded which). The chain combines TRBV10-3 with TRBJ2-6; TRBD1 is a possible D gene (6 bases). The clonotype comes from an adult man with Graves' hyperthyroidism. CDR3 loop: CAISEFGGRGAQGANVLTF. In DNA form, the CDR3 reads TGTGCCATCAGTGAGTTTGGGGGCCGGGGCGCGCAAGGGGCCAACGTCCTGACTTTC.